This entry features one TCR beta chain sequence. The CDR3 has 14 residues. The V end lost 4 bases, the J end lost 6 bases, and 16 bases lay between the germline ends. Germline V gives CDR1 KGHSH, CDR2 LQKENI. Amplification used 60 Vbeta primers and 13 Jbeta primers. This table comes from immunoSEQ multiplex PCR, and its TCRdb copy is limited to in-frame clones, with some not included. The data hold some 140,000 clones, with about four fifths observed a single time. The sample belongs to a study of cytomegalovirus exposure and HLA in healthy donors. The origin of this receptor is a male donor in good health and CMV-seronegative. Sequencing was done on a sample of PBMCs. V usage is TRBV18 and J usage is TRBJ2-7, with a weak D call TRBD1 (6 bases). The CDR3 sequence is CASSQRQESIEQYF. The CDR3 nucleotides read TGTGCCAGCTCACAACGACAGGAAAGTATCGAGCAGTACTTC.